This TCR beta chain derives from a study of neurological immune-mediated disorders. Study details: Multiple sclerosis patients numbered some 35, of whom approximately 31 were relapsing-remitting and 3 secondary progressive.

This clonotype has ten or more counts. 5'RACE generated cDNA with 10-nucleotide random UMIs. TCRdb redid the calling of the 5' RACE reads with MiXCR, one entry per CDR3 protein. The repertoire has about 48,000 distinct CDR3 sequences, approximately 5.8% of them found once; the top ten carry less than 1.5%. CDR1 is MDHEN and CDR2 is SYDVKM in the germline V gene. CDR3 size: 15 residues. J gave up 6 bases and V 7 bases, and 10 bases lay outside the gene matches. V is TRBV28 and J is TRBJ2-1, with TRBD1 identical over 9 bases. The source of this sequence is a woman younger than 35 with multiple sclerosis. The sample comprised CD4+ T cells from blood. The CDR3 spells CASTGSGTGTNEQFF. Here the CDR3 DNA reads TGTGCCAGCACGGGCTCCGGGACAGGGACCAATGAGCAGTTCTTC.